The sequence of this T cell receptor beta chain was determined in a study of cytomegalovirus exposure and HLA in healthy donors. For the study at large: The same platform was used for the 120 validation repertoires and the approximately 670 first-cohort repertoires, a later analysis reported.

Assay used: immunoSEQ multiplex PCR; TCRdb lists only in-frame clones, some missing. Of some 140,000 clones in the sample, just over 85% were seen once. General study points: The study recorded more than 150 TCR beta chains that were cytomegalovirus-associated. Specificity of a few CMV-associated chains for CMV antigens was verified in vitro.

A word on this clone: The antigen is not known.

This CDR3 has 13 amino acids. V shed 6 bases and J shed 8 bases, with 16 bases lying between them. Germline V CDR1 and CDR2: MDHEN, SYDVKM. What was sequenced was PBMCs. The chain uses TRBV28 and TRBJ1-1; no definite D call. The TCR originated in a human donor in good health. Here the CDR3 reads CASRPGVLIEAFF. CDR3 DNA: TGTGCCAGCAGGCCCGGGGTCCTTATCGAAGCTTTCTTT.